This T cell receptor (beta chain) was recovered during a study of cytomegalovirus exposure and HLA in healthy donors. Study-level background: Caucasian-associated ancestry cluster membership applied to about four fifths of around 400 genotyped donors.

This donor's record omits CMV serostatus. Worth noting for this clone: Its specificity is not known.

The CDR3 is 15 residues long. From germline, CDR1 is LNHDA and CDR2 SQIVND (reference sequence). V lost 7 bases, J lost 4 bases, and 19 bases lay in between. This PCR relied on a set of 60 Vbeta primers and 13 Jbeta primers. The method was immunoSEQ multiplex PCR; TCRdb's version includes in-frame clones alone and lacks a portion of them. The data hold over 95,000 clones, with about 79% observed a single time. Study results and limitations: The authors excluded some V segments, including TRBV6-2 and TRBV6-3, as indistinguishable. It was confirmed in vitro that three of the CMV-associated chains were specific for CMV antigens.

The chain couples TRBV19 to TRBJ2-5; D ambiguous. This clonotype was sampled from a human donor in good health. The specimen was PBMCs. The CDR3 reads CASTSSDTMRETQYF. CDR3 nucleotide sequence: TGTGCCAGTACCTCTTCCGACACGATGAGAGAGACCCAGTACTTC.